These 6 T cell receptor beta chains came from one sample sequenced in a study of T cell changes during pregnancy in multiple sclerosis. Method: immunoSEQ multiplex PCR; TCRdb's copy keeps in-frame clones and lacks some. This sample yields roughly 100,000 clones, of which 85% to 95% are seen a single time; around 1.5% belongs to the top ten. The specimen comprised peripheral blood, sampled after pregnancy. These receptors were taken from a female donor with multiple sclerosis, enrolled in a pregnancy study.

In this sample, this clone turned up once. The V call is TRBV6-1, the J call TRBJ1-6; no definite D call. V gave up 4 bases and J gave up 6 bases, with 16 bases separating them. CDR3 length: 16 residues. Germline V gene sequence: CDR1 MNHNS, CDR2 SASEGT. Here the CDR3 reads CASSVNPDSGNSPLHF. The CDR3 coding sequence is TGTGCCAGCAGTGTGAACCCAGACTCGGGTAATTCACCCCTCCACTTT.

This clone was seen just once. The gene calls are TRBV14 and TRBJ2-7; TRBD2 might be the D (6 bases). V was pared by 1 base and J by 2 bases, with 12 bases between. The CDR3 runs to 15 residues. Germline CDR1 and CDR2: SGHDN and FVKESK. The CDR3 DNA sequence: TGTGCCAGCAGCCAAGCTCGGGGGTCCCCCTACGAGCAGTACTTC. Amino acid sequence: CASSQARGSPYEQYF.

V is TRBV5-1 and J is TRBJ1-2; 8 nucleotides line up with TRBD1. The germline gives CDR1 SGHRS, CDR2 YFSETQ. This CDR3 spans 13 amino acids. J gave up 8 bases and V 0 bases, and 3 bases lay outside the gene matches. The CDR3 DNA follows: TGCGCCAGCAGCTTGGGACAGGGGATCGGCTACACCTTC. This sequence encodes CASSLGQGIGYTF. Complete variable domain (other parts from reference TRBV5-1 and TRBJ1-2): KAGVTQTPRYLIKTRGQQVTLSCSPISGHRSVSWYQQTPGQGLQFLFEYFSETQRNKGNFPGRFSGRQFSNSRSEMNVSTLELGDSALYLCASSLGQGIGYTFGSGTRLTVV.

Only one count was recorded for this clone. This chain joins TRBV5-1 and TRBJ2-6; D is unresolved. The V and J ends lost 0 bases and 4 bases respectively, with 5 bases between them. The CDR3 sequence is 14 residues long. Germline V gives CDR1 SGHRS, CDR2 YFSETQ. In nucleotides, the CDR3 is TGCGCCAGCAGCTTGGACGGGGGGGCCAACGTCCTGACTTTC. Amino acids: CASSLDGGANVLTF.

This rearrangement joins TRBV6-5 to TRBJ1-5; D not resolved. V dropped 6 bases and J dropped 6 bases, with 15 bases sitting between them. The CDR3 totals 14 residues. Germline V gene lookup returns CDR1 MNHEY and CDR2 SVGAGI. The CDR3 region is CASRPRGDGQPQHF. Here the CDR3 DNA reads TGTGCCAGCAGACCCCGGGGAGATGGTCAGCCCCAGCATTTT.

The J gene is TRBJ1-1, the V gene TRBV5-1; D call uncertain. This CDR3 region has 15 residues. Germline CDR1 SGHRS, CDR2 YFSETQ. The V and J ends lost 1 base and 2 bases respectively, with 12 bases between them. The CDR3, as DNA: TGCGCCAGCAGCTTGTTCGCAGGCCTCAACACTGAAGCTTTCTTT. Translated, it gives CASSLFAGLNTEAFF. Full variable domain (remainder filled in from reference TRBV5-1 and TRBJ1-1): KAGVTQTPRYLIKTRGQQVTLSCSPISGHRSVSWYQQTPGQGLQFLFEYFSETQRNKGNFPGRFSGRQFSNSRSEMNVSTLELGDSALYLCASSLFAGLNTEAFFGQGTRLTVV.